This TCR beta chain was found in a study of cytomegalovirus exposure and HLA in healthy donors. Study-wide background: Among the 350 to 500 donors who were genotyped, approximately 76% fell in the genetic ancestry cluster that is associated with self-reported Caucasian donors.

Of note for this clone: Its antigen is still unknown.

PCR involved 60 Vbeta and 13 Jbeta primers. Authors' data handling: A follow-up analysis tallied around 80 million unique TCR beta chains, approximately 11 million shared. Profiling relied on immunoSEQ multiplex PCR, and the TCRdb table lists in-frame clones only, not all of them. The V and J calls and the clone size are those of that table, but D and trimming were determined from the DNA. The data show roughly 86,000 clones, over 50% seen once. Deletions cut 10 bases from V and 3 bases from J, with 27 bases between. Germline V gene lookup returns CDR1 MDHEN and CDR2 SYDVKM. The CDR3 runs 18 residues. Points from the study as a whole: Per a prior analysis, the majority of TCR beta V segments were productive roughly 87% or roughly 30% of the time. In vitro experiments confirmed that three CMV-associated chains were specific for CMV antigens.

The receptor comes from a man younger than 45 in good health and CMV-seronegative. J is TRBJ2-2 and V is TRBV28; weak D call: TRBD1 (6 bases). Specimen: PBMCs. This CDR3 is CATPKLYRDTEYTGELFF. In DNA form, the CDR3 reads TGTGCCACCCCAAAACTATACCGGGACACTGAATACACCGGGGAGCTGTTTTTT.